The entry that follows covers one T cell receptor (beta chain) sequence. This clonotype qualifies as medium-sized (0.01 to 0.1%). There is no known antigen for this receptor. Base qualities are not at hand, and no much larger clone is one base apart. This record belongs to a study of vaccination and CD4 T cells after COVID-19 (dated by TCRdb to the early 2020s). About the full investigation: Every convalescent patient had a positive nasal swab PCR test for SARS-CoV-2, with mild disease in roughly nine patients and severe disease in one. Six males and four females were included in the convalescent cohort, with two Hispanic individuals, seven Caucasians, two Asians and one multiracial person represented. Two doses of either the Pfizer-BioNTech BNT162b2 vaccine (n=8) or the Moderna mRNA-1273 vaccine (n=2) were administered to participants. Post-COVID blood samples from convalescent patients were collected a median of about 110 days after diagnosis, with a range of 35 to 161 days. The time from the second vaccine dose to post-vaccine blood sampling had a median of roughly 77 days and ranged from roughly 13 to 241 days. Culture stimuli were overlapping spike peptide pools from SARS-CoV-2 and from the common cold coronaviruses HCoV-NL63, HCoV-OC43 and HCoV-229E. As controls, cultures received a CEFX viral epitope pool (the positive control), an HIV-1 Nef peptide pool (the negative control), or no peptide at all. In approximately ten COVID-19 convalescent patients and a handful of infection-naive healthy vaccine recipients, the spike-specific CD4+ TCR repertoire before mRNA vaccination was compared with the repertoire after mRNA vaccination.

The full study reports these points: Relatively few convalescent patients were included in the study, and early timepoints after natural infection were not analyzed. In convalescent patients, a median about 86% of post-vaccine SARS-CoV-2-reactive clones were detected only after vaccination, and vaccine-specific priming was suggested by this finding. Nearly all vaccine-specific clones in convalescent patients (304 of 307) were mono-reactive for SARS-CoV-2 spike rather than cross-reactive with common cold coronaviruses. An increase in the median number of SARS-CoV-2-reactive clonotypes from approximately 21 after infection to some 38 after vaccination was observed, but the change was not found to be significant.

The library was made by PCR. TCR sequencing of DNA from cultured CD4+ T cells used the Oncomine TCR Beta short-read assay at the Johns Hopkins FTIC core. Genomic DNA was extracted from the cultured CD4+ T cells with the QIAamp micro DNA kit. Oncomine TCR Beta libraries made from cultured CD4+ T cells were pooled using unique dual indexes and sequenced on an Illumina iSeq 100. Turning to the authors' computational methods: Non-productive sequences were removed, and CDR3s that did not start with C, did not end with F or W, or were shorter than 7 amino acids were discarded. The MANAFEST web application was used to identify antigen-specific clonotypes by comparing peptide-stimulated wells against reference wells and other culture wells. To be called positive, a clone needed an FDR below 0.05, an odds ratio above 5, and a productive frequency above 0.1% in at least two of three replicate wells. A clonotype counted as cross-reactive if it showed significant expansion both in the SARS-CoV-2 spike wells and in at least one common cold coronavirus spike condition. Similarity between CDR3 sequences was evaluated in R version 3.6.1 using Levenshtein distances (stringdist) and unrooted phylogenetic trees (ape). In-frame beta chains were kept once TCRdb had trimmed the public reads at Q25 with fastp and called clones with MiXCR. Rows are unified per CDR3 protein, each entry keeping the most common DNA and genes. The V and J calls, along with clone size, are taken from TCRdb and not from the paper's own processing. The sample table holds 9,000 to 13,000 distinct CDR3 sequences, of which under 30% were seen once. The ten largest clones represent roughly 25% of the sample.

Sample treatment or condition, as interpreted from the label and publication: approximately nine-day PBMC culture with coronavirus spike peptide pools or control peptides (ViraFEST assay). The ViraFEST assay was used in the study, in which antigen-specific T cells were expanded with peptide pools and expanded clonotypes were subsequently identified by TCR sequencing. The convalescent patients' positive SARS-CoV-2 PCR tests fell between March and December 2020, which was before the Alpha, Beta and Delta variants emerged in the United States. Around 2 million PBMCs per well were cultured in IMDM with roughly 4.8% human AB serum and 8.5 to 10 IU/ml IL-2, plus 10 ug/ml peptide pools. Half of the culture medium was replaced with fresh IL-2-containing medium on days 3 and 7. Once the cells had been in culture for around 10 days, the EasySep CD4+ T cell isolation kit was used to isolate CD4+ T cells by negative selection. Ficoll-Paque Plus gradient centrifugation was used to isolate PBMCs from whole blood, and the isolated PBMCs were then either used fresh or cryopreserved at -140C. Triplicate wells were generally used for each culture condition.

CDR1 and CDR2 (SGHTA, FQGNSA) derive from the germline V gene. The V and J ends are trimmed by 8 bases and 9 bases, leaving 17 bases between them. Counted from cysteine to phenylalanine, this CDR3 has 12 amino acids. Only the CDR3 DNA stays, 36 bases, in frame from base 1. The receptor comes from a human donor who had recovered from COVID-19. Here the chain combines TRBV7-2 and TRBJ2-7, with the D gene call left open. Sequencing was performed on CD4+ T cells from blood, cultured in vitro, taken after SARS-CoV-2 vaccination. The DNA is TGTGCCAGCTCCCTAGACTTAGCTGCGCAGTACTTC. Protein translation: CASSLDLAAQYF. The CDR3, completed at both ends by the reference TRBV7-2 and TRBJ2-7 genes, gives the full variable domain GAGVSQSPSNKVTEKGKDVELRCDPISGHTALYWYRQSLGQGLEFLIYFQGNSAPDKSGLPSDRFSAERTGGSVSTLTIQRTQQEDSAVYLCASSLDLAAQYFGPGTRLTVT.